The 9 T cell receptor beta chains presented below share a single source sample, sequenced in a study of molecular identifiers for immune sequencing clone quantification (dated by TCRdb to the late 2010s). The method was PCR. Sequencing was performed on a NextSeq 500. TCRdb took the public reads, trimmed them with fastp at Q25, ran MiXCR for clone calling and kept in-frame beta chains. Every distinct CDR3 protein forms one entry, paired with its most common genes and DNA. The sample data list over 85,000 distinct CDR3 sequences, and roughly 25% of these were observed just once. Together, the top ten hold 0.78% of the sample. The material sequenced was naive CD8+ T cells from blood, with Jurkat cell RNA spiked in. The cell subset or site label, read with the paper, signifies: FACS-sorted CD8+CD4-CCR7+CD45RA+ naive T cells. The source is a human donor in good health. Some libraries in this study had Jurkat cell RNA spiked in.

To note about this clonotype: A read error may be the cause here, since a much bigger clone is one base away. J is TRBJ2-1 and V is TRBV30; the D gene could be TRBD1 or TRBD2 (6 bases each). Germline CDR1 is GTSNPN and CDR2 is SVGIG (reference sequence). The CDR3 length is 12 residues. Trimming removed 3 bases at V and 15 bases at J, with 18 bases between. The CDR3 protein is CAWSSGGPKGFF. The CDR3 DNA sequence: TGTGCCTGGAGCAGTGGGGGGCCTAAGGGGTTCTTC.

With respect to this clonotype: This may be a read error, as it is one base from a much larger clone. The V gene is TRBV12-3 or TRBV12-4, the J gene TRBJ2-5; D is unresolved. The CDR3 runs to 13 residues. The CDR3 DNA reads as TGTGCCAGCAGCTTGACATCCCAAGAGACCCAGCACTTC. Translated: CASSLTSQETQHF.

On this clonotype: A much larger clone differs by one base, so this may be a read error. The V and J genes are TRBV7-9 and TRBJ2-7; a possible D gene is TRBD1 (6 bases). This CDR3 spans 13 amino acids. The germline CDR1 and CDR2 sequences are SEHNR and FQNEAQ (reference sequence). The CDR3 here is CACSQGTTYEQYF. As DNA, the CDR3 is TGTGCCTGCAGCCAGGGGACCACCTACGAGCAGTACTTC.

J is TRBJ1-2 and V is TRBV29-1; TRBD1 might be the D (6 bases). The germline gives CDR1 SQVTM, CDR2 ANQGSEA. V lost 6 bases and J lost 11, with 22 bases in between. The CDR3 consists of 13 residues. The DNA for the CDR3 is TGCAGCGTCGAGCGACAGGACGCAGGAAGTTACACCTTC. This codes for CSVERQDAGSYTF. The complete variable domain, with remaining parts taken from reference TRBV29-1 and TRBJ1-2, reads SAVISQKPSRDICQRGTSLTIQCQVDSQVTMMFWYRQQPGQSLTLIATANQGSEATYESGFVIDKFPISRPNLTFSTLTVSNMSPEDSSIYLCSVERQDAGSYTFGSGTRLTVV.

This clonotype has just a few counts. V is TRBV2 and J is TRBJ2-7; D is uncertain. Trimming removed 4 bases at V and 1 base at J, with 11 bases between. The CDR3 contains 14 residues. Germline-derived CDR1 and CDR2 are SNHLY and FYNNEI. CDR3 nucleotides: TGTGCCAGCAGTGCGCAGACGTATTCCTACGAGCAGTACTTC. This gives the protein CASSAQTYSYEQYF.

The table lists this clonotype with a few counts. The genes are TRBV11-2 and TRBJ2-1; 7 positions agree with TRBD2. Per the germline V gene, CDR1 is SGHAT and CDR2 is FQNNGV. Trimming cost V 1 base and J 2 bases; bases outside gene matches: 5. The CDR3 is made up of 16 amino acids. The CDR3 DNA reads as TGTGCCAGCAGCTTAGGGGGGGGGACCACCTACAATGAGCAGTTCTTC. This sequence encodes CASSLGGGTTYNEQFF. Full variable domain (outside the CDR3, taken from reference TRBV11-2 and TRBJ2-1): EAGVAQSPRYKIIEKRQSVAFWCNPISGHATLYWYQQILGQGPKLLIQFQNNGVVDDSQLPKDRFSAERLKGVDSTLKIQPAKLEDSAVYLCASSLGGGTTYNEQFFGPGTRLTVL.

With respect to this clonotype: At one end the junction does not follow the germline gene, possibly because of a read error. V is TRBV20-1 and J is TRBJ2-7; 9 bases align to TRBD2. Germline V CDR1 and CDR2: DFQATT, SNEGSKA (reference sequence). This CDR3 has 14 amino acids. The CDR3 sequence is CSASRASGINEQHF. As DNA, the CDR3 is TGCAGTGCTAGTCGGGCTAGCGGGATTAATGAGCAGCACTTC.

This clonotype appeared many times. The chain recombines TRBV7-8 with TRBJ1-5, with a possible D match to TRBD1 (6 bases). The V end was cut by 5 bases, the J end by 0 bases, with 17 bases between. Germline V gene data show CDR1 as SGHVS and CDR2 as FQNEAQ. This CDR3 has 17 residues. CDR3 loop: CASSAEDRRFSNQPQHF. CDR3 nucleotide sequence: TGTGCCAGCAGCGCCGAAGACAGGAGATTTAGCAATCAGCCCCAGCATTTT.

For this clonotype: This could be a read error, since a much larger clone is one nucleotide away. V and J are TRBV7-9 and TRBJ2-3; 12 positions match TRBD2. The germline gives CDR1 SEHNR, CDR2 FQNEAQ (reference sequence). The CDR3 has 16 residues. The CDR3 spells CASSGLAGGSTDAQYF. Here the CDR3 DNA reads TGTGCCAGCAGCGGTCTAGCGGGAGGGAGCACAGATGCGCAGTATTTT.